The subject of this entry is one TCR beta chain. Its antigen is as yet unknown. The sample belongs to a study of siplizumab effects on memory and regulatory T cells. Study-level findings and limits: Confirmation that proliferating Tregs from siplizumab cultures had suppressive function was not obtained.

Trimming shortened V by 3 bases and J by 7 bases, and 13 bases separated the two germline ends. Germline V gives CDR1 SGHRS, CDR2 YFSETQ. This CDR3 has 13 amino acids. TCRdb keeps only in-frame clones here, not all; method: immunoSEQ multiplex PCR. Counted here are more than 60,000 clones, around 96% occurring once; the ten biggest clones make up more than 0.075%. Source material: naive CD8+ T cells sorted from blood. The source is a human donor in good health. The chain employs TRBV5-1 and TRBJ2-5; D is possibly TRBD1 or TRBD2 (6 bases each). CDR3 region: CASSSGTGATQYF. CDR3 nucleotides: TGCGCCAGCAGCTCCGGGACGGGGGCGACCCAGTACTTC.